This TCR beta chain is drawn from a study of blood T cells in healthy people across ages. The CDR3 spans 13 residues. Trimming left V 6 bases short and J 3 bases short, with 10 bases between. The germline V gene encodes CDR1 SGHTA and CDR2 FQGNSA. Study-level findings and limits: Older age went with lower TCR beta diversity per million T cells, in a roughly linear way. Long-lived donors carried more naive CD4+ cells and greater diversity than aged donors.

A sample-barcoded 5' primer and a J-beta primer mix were used in a second PCR of about 7 to 12 cycles. Tags on each cDNA molecule came from a template-switch adaptor with 12 random nucleotides. Via MiXCR, TCRdb re-called the 5' RACE reads, giving one row per CDR3 protein. Of hundreds of thousands of distinct CDR3 sequences in the sample, approximately 30% were seen once. This clonotype was picked up many times. What it binds is unknown. The sequencing sample was made of blood. This TCR came from a woman of 80 years or more in good health. The gene calls are TRBV7-2 and TRBJ2-3, with D tentatively TRBD1 (6 bases). CDR3 region: CASRQGATDTQYF. In DNA form, the CDR3 reads TGTGCCAGCAGACAGGGCGCGACAGATACGCAGTATTTT.